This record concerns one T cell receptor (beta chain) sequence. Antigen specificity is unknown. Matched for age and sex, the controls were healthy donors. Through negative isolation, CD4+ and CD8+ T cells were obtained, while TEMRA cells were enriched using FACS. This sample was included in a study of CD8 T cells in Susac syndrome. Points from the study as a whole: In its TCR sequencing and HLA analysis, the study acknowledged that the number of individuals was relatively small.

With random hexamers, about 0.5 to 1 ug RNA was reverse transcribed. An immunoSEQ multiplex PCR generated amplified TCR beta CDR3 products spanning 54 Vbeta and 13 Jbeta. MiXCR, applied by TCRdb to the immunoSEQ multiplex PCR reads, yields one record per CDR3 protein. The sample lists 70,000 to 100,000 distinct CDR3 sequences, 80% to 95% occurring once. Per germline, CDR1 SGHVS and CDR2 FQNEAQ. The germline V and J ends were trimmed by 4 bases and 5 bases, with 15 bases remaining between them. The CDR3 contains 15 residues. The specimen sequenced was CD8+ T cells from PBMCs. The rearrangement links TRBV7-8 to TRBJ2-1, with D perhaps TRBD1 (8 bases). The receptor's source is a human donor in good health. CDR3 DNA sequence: TGTGCCAGCAGCTCCGGACAGGGAGGGAACAATGAGCAGTTCTTC. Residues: CASSSGQGGNNEQFF.